The 11 T cell receptor beta chains below come from one sample, sequenced in a study of low-dose radiotherapy and immunotherapy resistance in tumors. TRAV- and TRBV-specific primers, spanning alpha and beta chains, primed first-strand cDNA. PCR amplification of the TCRs was performed with Phusion for approximately 20 PCR cycles, and it relied on a constant-region primer together with a V-primer adapter. TCRdb re-derived calls from the reads in MiXCR, one entry per CDR3 protein. The data hold 80,000 or so distinct CDR3 sequences, with about a sixth observed a single time. Time point here: after trial treatment. This sample's treatment: LDRT plus nivolumab, ipilimumab, low-dose cyclophosphamide and aspirin (RACIN trial). Material: PBMCs, obtained after low-dose radiotherapy plus immunotherapy. The receptor source for this set is a male donor with prostate cancer.

Regarding this clonotype: With a far larger clone one base away, a read error is the likely cause. The CDR3 does not close with the conserved phenylalanine or tryptophan, likely indicating a read error. The genes are TRBV6-2 or TRBV6-3 and TRBJ2-7; weak D call: TRBD2 (6 bases). Germline V gives CDR1 MNHEY, CDR2 SVGEGT. The CDR3 is 14 amino acids. V lost 4 bases and J lost 6, with 16 bases in between. CDR3 in DNA: TGTGCCAGCAGTTCTCAGGGACGGCGGGGCGAGCAGTACTTG. Translation: CASSSQGRRGEQYL.

This clonotype was seen at least ten times. The chain's CDR3 is CATSGGGGTGGNNEQFF. In DNA, the CDR3 is TGTGCCACCAGTGGTGGCGGCGGGACAGGGGGCAACAATGAGCAGTTCTTC. This rearrangement joins TRBV24-1 to TRBJ2-1; 12 bases are shared with TRBD1. CDR3 length: 17 residues. Germline loops: CDR1 KGHDR, CDR2 SFDVKD. V was pared by 5 bases and J by 5 bases, with 9 bases of the junction left unmatched.

This clonotype was counted ten times or more. The chain couples TRBV7-2 to TRBJ2-2; D is uncertain. The V gene's germline CDR1 is SGHTA and CDR2 FQGNSA. This CDR3 has 14 residues. Trimming took off 1 base at V and 5 bases at J, with 8 bases between the two ends. Here the CDR3 reads CASSLGFQTGELFF. The CDR3 DNA reads TGTGCCAGCAGCTTAGGGTTTCAGACCGGGGAGCTGTTTTTT.

This clonotype has a count of ten or more. The chain uses TRBV7-2 and TRBJ1-2; the match to TRBD1 covers 9 bases. CDR1 and CDR2 from the germline V gene are SGHTA and FQGNSA. The CDR3 is 18 residues long. Losses at the gene ends were 4 bases for V and 4 bases for J; bases not matched to a gene: 16. The CDR3 loop is CASSYEPSGTGLPYGYTF. CDR3 DNA sequence: TGTGCCAGCAGCTACGAACCATCCGGGACAGGGTTGCCCTATGGCTACACCTTC.

This clonotype was counted many times. The chain employs TRBV7-9 and TRBJ2-6; 7 nucleotides match TRBD1. The V and J ends lost 5 bases and 0 bases, in that order; junction bases with no gene match: 13. Looked up from germline, CDR1 is SEHNR and CDR2 is FQNEAQ (reference sequence). The CDR3 sequence is 19 residues long. The CDR3 DNA reads TGTGCCAGCAGCCACAGGGGCGGGTCTTCCTCCTCTGGGGCCAACGTCCTGACTTTC. As protein: CASSHRGGSSSSGANVLTF.

This clonotype has just a few counts. This CDR3 reads CASSDTSTDTQYF. The CDR3 nucleotides read TGTGCCAGCAGTGACACTAGCACAGATACGCAGTATTTT. The genes are TRBV6-4 and TRBJ2-3; no clear D. This CDR3 comprises 13 residues. V gave up 2 bases and J gave up 0 bases, with 3 bases separating them. Germline assignment: CDR1 MRHNA and CDR2 SNTAGT.

This rearrangement joins TRBV28 to TRBJ2-1, with 9 bases fitting TRBD1. The J call may be in error: the DNA end matches TRBJ2-7 better. This CDR3 has 15 amino acids. Germline CDR1 is MDHEN and CDR2 is SYDVKM. The CDR3 DNA reads as TGTGCCAGCACCTTCCCCGGGACAGGGCCCTACGAGCAGTACTTC. Its translation is CASTFPGTGPYEQYF.

At least ten counts were recorded for this clonotype. V gene TRBV6-2 or TRBV6-3 combines with J gene TRBJ2-2, with 7 nucleotides matching TRBD1. This CDR3 spans 14 amino acids. Germline V gene sequence: CDR1 MNHEY, CDR2 SVGEGT. With V trimmed by 5 bases and J by 3 bases, 3 bases remained unmatched. The CDR3 region is CASSTTGDTGELFF. CDR3 bases: TGTGCCAGCAGTACTACAGGGGACACCGGGGAGCTGTTTTTT.

This clonotype was observed many times. One end of the junction does not line up with germline, which may come from a read error. The chain carries TRBV7-6 and TRBJ1-3; D not certain. The CDR3 contains 17 residues. Germline V gene data show CDR1 as SGHVS and CDR2 as FNYEAQ. The CDR3 spells CASSPGREFLSGNTIYF. The CDR3 DNA reads TGCGCCAGCAGCCCCGGCAGAGAGTTCCTCTCTGGAAACACCATATATTTT. Together with reference TRBV7-6 and TRBJ1-3, the CDR3 gives the full variable domain: GAGVSQSPRYKVTKRGQDVALRCDPISGHVSLYWYRQALGQGPEFLTYFNYEAQQDKSGLPNDRFSAERPEGSISTLTIQRTEQRDSAMYRCASSPGREFLSGNTIYFGEGSWLTVV.

This clonotype occurred many times. The rearrangement uses TRBV20-1 and TRBJ2-2, with a possible D match to TRBD2 (5 bases). The germline V and J ends were trimmed by 1 base and 1 base, with 7 bases remaining between them. The CDR3 spans 14 residues. CDR1 and CDR2 from the germline V gene are DFQATT and SNEGSKA (reference sequence). The chain's CDR3 is CSARGRGNTGELFF. The CDR3, as DNA: TGCAGTGCTAGAGGCCGGGGGAACACCGGGGAGCTGTTTTTT.

This clonotype has a count of ten or more. The J gene is TRBJ1-4, the V gene TRBV19; 10 bases match TRBD1. The germline CDR1 and CDR2 sequences are LNHDA and SQIVND (reference sequence). The CDR3 contains 16 residues. V gave up 6 bases and J gave up 7 bases; unmatched junction bases: 11. The CDR3 DNA sequence: TGTGCCAGTAGACGTGCGTGGACAGGGGGAGGTGAAAAACTGTTTTTT. This gives the protein CASRRAWTGGGEKLFF.